This TCR beta chain stems from a study of response to subunit inactivated influenza vaccine. This clonotype was counted only a few times. Its antigen is undetermined. In TCRdb, the RT-PCR reads were re-called with MiXCR into one record per CDR3 protein. The repertoire has hundreds of thousands of distinct CDR3 sequences, approximately 13% of them found once; the top ten carry 6% to 8%. General study results and limits: The authors suggested that few new T cells are recruited per seasonal influenza vaccination.

This TCR was sampled from a man aged 45-65 years who received an inactivated influenza vaccine. The starting material was PBMCs from blood, obtained around two weeks before vaccination.

As DNA, the CDR3 is TGTGCCATCAGTGTGGGGGCTAGCAATCAGCCCCAGCATTTT. Amino acid sequence: CAISVGASNQPQHF. The rearrangement joins TRBV10-3 to TRBJ1-5, with a weak D call TRBD1 (6 bases). The CDR3 runs to 14 residues. The germline gives CDR1 ENHRY, CDR2 SYGVKD. Deletions cut 4 bases from V and 0 bases from J, with 7 bases between.